The clone carrying this T cell receptor beta chain was seen only once. The data stem from a study of blood T cell repertoires in COVID-19. Study information: Both acute and convalescent COVID-19 samples were obtained from the United States, Italy and Spain. PBMCs, B-cell-depleted T cells, or T cells were the source of the cDNA or gDNA that made up the material.

In the source study's methods: Reference gene primers were amplified, and this amplification served to estimate nucleated cell counts. Clones were read by immunoSEQ multiplex PCR, and TCRdb kept only the in-frame ones, dropping some. V, J and clone size were drawn from that table, and D and trimming were deduced from the DNA. This sample yields about 76,000 clones, of which around 90% are seen a single time; 25% to 30% belongs to the top ten. Germline CDR1 reads SGHTA; CDR2 reads FQGNSA. The V end lost 5 bases, the J end lost 2 bases, and 15 bases lay between the germline ends. CDR3 length: 15 residues.

The rearrangement joins TRBV7-2 to TRBJ2-5; a weak D match, TRBD1 (6 bases). The source material was peripheral blood. The clonotype was recovered from a woman of 80 years or more with active or convalescent COVID-19. The CDR3 DNA reads as TGTGCCAGCAGCCCCCTCGGGACATGGCAAGAGACCCAGTACTTC. As protein: CASSPLGTWQETQYF.